This section outlines one T cell receptor (beta chain) sequence together with its context. Its antigen remains unidentified. This entry belongs to a study of cytomegalovirus exposure and HLA in healthy donors. 13 Jbeta primers and 60 Vbeta primers were used for the PCR. Generated by immunoSEQ multiplex PCR, the TCRdb table keeps only in-frame clones and is missing some. The sample carries over 200,000 clones, 78% recorded once. Study conclusions and caveats: In a later analysis, compared with equally common non-associated chains, HLA-associated beta chains were more expanded. Prior analysis indicated that the majority of TCR beta V segments exhibited productivity approximately 90% or approximately 30% of the time.

The CDR3 loop spans 17 amino acids. Germline-derived CDR1 and CDR2 are SSHAT and FNYEAQ (reference sequence). Trimming removed 5 bases at V and 0 bases at J, with 18 bases between. Sequenced input: PBMCs. The TCR was taken from a male donor in good health and CMV-seronegative. This chain connects TRBV7-7 to TRBJ2-3; TRBD2 might be the D (6 bases). CDR3 sequence reads: CASSPGTLQSSTDTQYF. In DNA form, the CDR3 reads TGTGCCAGCAGCCCCGGGACTCTTCAATCTAGCACAGATACGCAGTATTTT.